This TCR beta chain derives from a study of Ad26.COV2.S vaccination and SARS-CoV-2 variants (dated by TCRdb to about 2021). With respect to the entire study: The specificity and breadth of SARS-CoV-2-reactive T cell receptors after Ad26.COV2.S vaccination were assessed by TCRbeta repertoire sequencing. The TCR-sequenced set comprised around 30 samples: some 19 Ad26.COV2.S vaccine recipients, 5 placebo recipients and 8 SARS-CoV-2 convalescent individuals. General conclusions and limits of the study: The authors noted that total T cell responses may have been underestimated by the TCR breadth and depth analyses. Comparable non-spike TCR breadth was observed between vaccine and placebo recipients, consistent with only spike being contained in the vaccine. Spike-specific TCR breadth was higher in Ad26.COV2.S recipients than in placebo recipients (P = 0.0014). Substantial breadth of spike-specific CD8+ and CD4+ T cell responses was reported after vaccination.

The immunoSEQ Assay was used to sequence TCRbeta CDR3 regions. After extraction, genomic DNA underwent amplification by bias-controlled multiplex PCR, followed by high-throughput sequencing. The study's own analysis went as follows. Collapsing and filtering of sequences were performed to quantify the absolute abundance of each unique TCRbeta CDR3 region. T cell fraction was estimated by normalizing TCRbeta template counts to usable DNA, with usable DNA measured through amplification of reference genes found in all nucleated cells. Repertoire TCRs were annotated as SARS-CoV-2-specific when V gene, CDR3 amino acid sequence and J gene were exactly matched to a known reactive TCR set. MIRA supplied the reference SARS-CoV-2 TCR set, which was filtered for enrichment in COVID-19-positive ImmuneCODE repertoires so that public or cross-reactive TCRs were removed. Using the MIRA antigens, annotated TCRs were further analysed by specific ORF or by position within an ORF. Breadth was defined as annotated unique rearrangements over total unique productive rearrangements; depth was the summed frequency of those rearrangements. Two-sided Wilcoxon rank-sum tests were applied when comparing TCR breadth between groups. TCRdb obtained this table from immuneACCESS and retained in-frame rearrangements with V and J assigned. These tables miss some clones; where compared with another copy, unresolved V genes account for less than half of the shortfall, and the remainder is unexplained. From that table come the V and J calls and clone size; the DNA was used to work out D and trimming. The sample yields 300,000 to 400,000 clones; approximately 90% were counted once. 3% to 5% of the sample is held by the ten biggest clonotypes.

The junction shows trimming of 1 base on V and 5 bases on J, and the gene matches do not reach 8 bases of it. The cysteine opens and the phenylalanine closes a CDR3 of 16 amino acids. The CDR3 DNA has 48 bases and is translated from base 1. CDR1 is given as SGHKS and CDR2 as YYEKEE, both from the germline V gene (reference sequence). The time point label for this specimen denotes: individuals recovered from natural SARS-CoV-2 infection. In the case of this clone: The specificity of this receptor is unknown. Base qualities are not at hand, and no much larger clone is one base apart.

The sequence was obtained from a human donor who had recovered from COVID-19. This chain joins TRBV5-5 to TRBJ2-2; 7 of the junction bases match TRBD1. The sequences come from peripheral blood, collected after recovery from COVID-19. The nucleotide sequence is TGTGCCAGCAGCTTGAGGCCGCAGGGGGAAACCGGGGAGCTGTTTTTT. It specifies CASSLRPQGETGELFF. With the portions outside the CDR3 filled from the reference TRBV5-5 and TRBJ2-2 genes, the complete variable region becomes DAGVTQSPTHLIKTRGQQVTLRCSPISGHKSVSWYQQVLGQGPQFIFQYYEKEERGRGNFPDRFSARQFPNYSSELNVNALLLGDSALYLCASSLRPQGETGELFFGEGSRLTVL.